The 32 T cell receptor beta chains reported below all come from one sample, sequenced in a study of T cell repertoires in cytomegalovirus infection (dated by TCRdb to between 2018 and 2021). Sequencing was carried out with an Illumina HiSeq 1500. TCRdb reanalyzed the raw reads on its own, using fastp at Q25 for trimming and MiXCR for clone calling, and kept in-frame beta chains. Entries are consolidated by CDR3 protein sequence, retaining the most common genes and DNA. The sample contains fewer than 200,000 distinct CDR3 sequences, around 15% of them found a single time. Together, the top ten hold roughly a quarter of the sample. Source material: PBMCs. The origin of the receptors is a human donor in good health (CMV status not recorded). Some clones in this sample may be carry-over from other donors' samples.

The chain joins TRBV7-9 to TRBJ2-1; D uncertain. V gave up 11 bases and J gave up 2 bases, with 13 bases separating them. CDR1 is SEHNR and CDR2 is FQNEAQ in the germline V gene (reference sequence). This CDR3 contains 13 residues. CDR3 region: CAPGEWTYNEQFF. The CDR3 coding sequence is TGTGCCCCTGGGGAATGGACCTACAATGAGCAGTTCTTC.

The table lists this clonotype with many counts. The gene calls are TRBV7-2 and TRBJ1-5; no clear D. In germline, CDR1 is SGHTA, CDR2 FQGNSA. CDR3 size: 12 residues. Trimming took 1 base from V and 4 from J, leaving 2 bases between them. Here the CDR3 reads CASSLVNQPQHF. In DNA, the CDR3 is TGTGCCAGCAGCTTAGTGAATCAGCCCCAGCATTTT.

This clonotype was seen ten or more times. The J gene is TRBJ1-5, the V gene TRBV19, with 7 bases that match TRBD1. After removal of 6 bases from V and 11 bases from J, the junction contained 16 bases not matched to a gene. Germline V gives CDR1 LNHDA, CDR2 SQIVND (reference sequence). This CDR3 region has 15 residues. The CDR3 bases are TGTGCCAGTAGGACCCAACAGGGGATTAGGGAAGCCCAGCATTTT. It encodes CASRTQQGIREAQHF.

This clonotype came up a few times. V gene TRBV6-1 combines with J gene TRBJ1-1; no reliable D call. This CDR3 has 12 residues. V lost 7 bases to trimming and J lost 1 base, with 7 bases between them. Per the germline V gene, CDR1 is MNHNS and CDR2 is SASEGT. The DNA of the CDR3 is TGTGCCAGCAAACTATCGAACACTGAAGCTTTCTTT. Translating gives CASKLSNTEAFF.

The chain employs TRBV5-1 and TRBJ2-3; D unclear. The CDR3 has 14 amino acids. CDR1 is SGHRS and CDR2 is YFSETQ in the germline V gene. Trimming took 4 bases from V and 2 from J, leaving 11 bases between them. The CDR3 coding sequence is TGCGCCAGCAGCCCTTCCCGACTCACAGATACGCAGTATTTT. Translation gives CASSPSRLTDTQYF.

V is TRBV20-1 and J is TRBJ1-1; D ambiguous. CDR1 DFQATT and CDR2 SNEGSKA come from the germline V gene (reference sequence). The CDR3 runs 12 residues. Trimming cost V 4 bases and J 3 bases, with 9 bases left between them. CDR3 sequence reads: CSAIPRYTEAFF. CDR3 nucleotides: TGCAGTGCTATCCCTCGGTACACTGAAGCTTTCTTT.

This clonotype was counted ten times or more. The CDR3 sequence is CASSFQSSGSYEQYF. As DNA, the CDR3 is TGTGCCAGCAGCTTTCAAAGTAGCGGGAGTTACGAGCAGTACTTC. V usage is TRBV7-8 and J usage is TRBJ2-7, with 9 nucleotides matching TRBD2. Trimming took 3 bases from V and 4 from J; bases not matched to a gene: 7. Germline V CDR1 and CDR2: SGHVS, FQNEAQ. This CDR3 contains 15 residues.

This clonotype came up many times. J is TRBJ2-1 and V is TRBV6-5; D possibly corresponds to TRBD1 (5 bases). Looked up from germline, CDR1 is MNHEY and CDR2 is SVGAGI. V lost 3 bases and J lost 12, with 9 bases in between. The CDR3 spans 11 residues. Here the CDR3 reads CASSYGQGQFF. In DNA form, the CDR3 reads TGTGCCAGCAGTTATGGGCAGGGGCAGTTCTTC.

This clonotype has more than one count but fewer than ten. The V call is TRBV3-1, the J call TRBJ1-1; D not certain. CDR1 and CDR2 (germline): LGHDT, YNNKEL (reference sequence). This CDR3 is 14 amino acids long. V lost 4 bases and J 1 base, leaving 10 bases between the germline ends. The CDR3 nucleotides are TGTGCCAGCAGCCGTGACATATGGAACACTGAAGCTTTCTTT. Translated: CASSRDIWNTEAFF.

This clonotype was found many times. The V gene is TRBV6-1, the J gene TRBJ1-2; D might be TRBD1 (6 bases). V lost 6 bases and J lost 7, with 21 bases in between. Germline CDR1 reads MNHNS; CDR2 reads SASEGT. The CDR3 sequence is 15 residues long. Here the CDR3 reads CASSESSGGRGGYTF. For the CDR3, the DNA is TGTGCCAGCAGCGAAAGTTCGGGGGGGCGCGGTGGCTACACCTTC.

There are a few counts of this clonotype. This chain joins TRBV7-2 and TRBJ1-2; 8 bases are shared with TRBD1. The V segment lost 2 bases and the J segment 3 bases; nucleotides outside the gene matches: 2. Germline CDR1 reads SGHTA; CDR2 reads FQGNSA. The CDR3 runs 14 residues. The CDR3: CASSLSGGDYGYTF. For the CDR3, the DNA is TGTGCCAGCAGCTTATCAGGGGGCGACTATGGCTACACCTTC. Full variable domain (outside the CDR3, taken from reference TRBV7-2 and TRBJ1-2): GAGVSQSPSNKVTEKGKDVELRCDPISGHTALYWYRQSLGQGLEFLIYFQGNSAPDKSGLPSDRFSAERTGGSVSTLTIQRTQQEDSAVYLCASSLSGGDYGYTFGSGTRLTVV.

CDR3 nucleotides: TGTGCCAGCAGTTACTCGATTCTAGCGGGAAAGTACGAGCAGTACTTC. This gives the protein CASSYSILAGKYEQYF. V and J are TRBV6-2 or TRBV6-3 and TRBJ2-7; 9 bases are a match to TRBD2. V lost 0 bases to trimming and J lost 4 bases; unmatched junction nucleotides: 7. This CDR3 has 16 amino acids. Germline V gives CDR1 MNHEY, CDR2 SVGEGT.

This clonotype was observed at least ten times. The rearrangement uses TRBV6-5 and TRBJ1-2, with TRBD1 matching 7 bases. This CDR3 is 17 amino acids long. The germline CDR1 and CDR2 sequences are MNHEY and SVGAGI. J was trimmed by 4 bases and V by 6 bases; bases with no gene match: 17. The CDR3 region has the DNA TGTGCCAGCAGGACGACACAGGGGCAGGGGGTCTTCTATGGCTACACCTTC. Protein sequence: CASRTTQGQGVFYGYTF.

In this sample, this clonotype turned up many times. V usage is TRBV7-8 and J usage is TRBJ1-1, with D possibly matching TRBD1 (5 bases). Trimming pared 1 base from V and 4 bases from J, leaving 10 bases between. The CDR3 spans 14 residues. Germline values: CDR1 SGHVS, CDR2 FQNEAQ. CDR3 amino acids: CASSLVFGGTEAFF. CDR3 nucleotides: TGTGCCAGCAGCTTAGTTTTCGGGGGCACTGAAGCTTTCTTT.

This clonotype appeared a few times. The chain couples TRBV4-2 to TRBJ2-7; 8 nucleotides line up with TRBD2. The CDR3 is 15 residues long. CDR1 is LGHNA and CDR2 is YNFKEQ in the germline V gene. V dropped 1 base and J dropped 4; count of bases not matched to a gene: 6. The CDR3 spells CASSQGGTGGYEQYF. The CDR3 DNA reads TGTGCCAGCAGCCAAGGAGGAACGGGAGGGTACGAGCAGTACTTC.

This clonotype was seen repeatedly, ten times or more. V usage is TRBV29-1 and J usage is TRBJ1-1; D unresolved. Trimming shortened V by 3 bases and J by 1 base, and 9 bases separated the two germline ends. This CDR3 spans 13 amino acids. Germline CDR1 SQVTM, CDR2 ANQGSEA. The CDR3 here is CSVEKGRNTEAFF. DNA of the CDR3: TGCAGCGTTGAGAAGGGCCGGAACACTGAAGCTTTCTTT.

This clonotype appeared a few times. V usage is TRBV20-1 and J usage is TRBJ2-3; maybe TRBD2 (7 bases). The CDR3 extends over 14 amino acids. Trimming took off 6 bases at V and 2 bases at J, with 15 bases between the two ends. CDR1 is DFQATT and CDR2 is SNEGSKA in the germline V gene (reference sequence). This CDR3 is CSAFVRGATDTQYF. DNA of the CDR3: TGCAGTGCCTTCGTCCGGGGGGCCACAGATACGCAGTATTTT.

This clonotype was counted a few times. The chain combines TRBV20-1 with TRBJ1-5, with D possibly TRBD1 on 6 matching bases. The CDR3 contains 15 residues. Trimming cost V 6 bases and J 4 bases, with 19 bases left between them. CDR1 DFQATT and CDR2 SNEGSKA come from the germline V gene (reference sequence). The chain's CDR3 is CSAARGAQSNQPQHF. In DNA, the CDR3 is TGCAGTGCCGCACGGGGGGCGCAGAGTAATCAGCCCCAGCATTTT.

This clonotype has a handful of counts. The J gene is TRBJ2-7, the V gene TRBV5-1, with a possible D match to TRBD2 (6 bases). The CDR3 has 12 residues. Trimming cost V 5 bases and J 6 bases, with 12 bases left between them. The germline gives CDR1 SGHRS, CDR2 YFSETQ. CDR3 residues: CASREGTGEQYF. For the CDR3, the DNA is TGCGCCAGCAGGGAGGGTACGGGCGAGCAGTACTTC.

This clonotype was found many times. This rearrangement joins TRBV25-1 to TRBJ2-1; unclear D gene. The CDR3 extends over 12 amino acids. The germline V gene has CDR1 MGHDK and CDR2 SYGVNS. Trimming pared 4 bases from V and 9 bases from J, leaving 10 bases between. In nucleotides, the CDR3 is TGTGCCAGCAGTGTCTCAGTAGGTGAGCAGTTCTTC. This codes for CASSVSVGEQFF.

This chain links TRBV14 with TRBJ2-1; TRBD2 matches at 15 bases. This CDR3 comprises 18 residues. The V segment lost 4 bases and the J segment 2 bases; nucleotides outside the gene matches: 6. Germline CDR1 is SGHDN and CDR2 is FVKESK. Written as DNA, the CDR3 is TGTGCCAGCAGCCCTGGACTAGCGGGGGGGTTTCCCTACAATGAGCAGTTCTTC. As protein: CASSPGLAGGFPYNEQFF.

This clonotype was detected ten times or more. The junction differs from germline at one of its ends, possibly a read error. The J gene is TRBJ2-7, the V gene TRBV7-2; perhaps TRBD2 as D (6 bases). Germline loops: CDR1 SGHTA, CDR2 FQGNSA. This CDR3 region has 13 residues. CDR3 sequence reads: CASSSSGRRERYF. The DNA of the CDR3 is TGTGCCAGCAGCTCCTCCGGGAGAAGGGAGCGGTACTTC.

This clonotype came up many times. The chain recombines TRBV7-2 with TRBJ2-7, with TRBD1 matching over 9 bases. V dropped 5 bases and J dropped 5; count of bases not matched to a gene: 10. CDR1 SGHTA and CDR2 FQGNSA come from the germline V gene. The length of the CDR3 is 15 residues. In DNA, the CDR3 is TGTGCCAGCAGCCGGCGCCGGGACAGGGACCACGAGCAGTACTTC. This translates into CASSRRRDRDHEQYF.

This clonotype was seen repeatedly, ten times or more. This chain connects TRBV7-3 to TRBJ2-1, with 8 positions matching TRBD2. The CDR3 has 16 residues. The trim removed 1 base at V and 0 bases at J, leaving 2 bases unmatched. The germline CDR1 and CDR2 sequences are SGHTA and FQGTGA. The CDR3 is CASSLRGTSSYNEQFF. The CDR3 DNA is TGTGCCAGCAGCTTAAGGGGGACTAGCTCCTACAATGAGCAGTTCTTC.

Comments on this clonotype: One end of the junction does not line up with germline, which may come from a read error. This sequence joins TRBV11-3 and TRBJ2-3, with D possibly being TRBD1 or TRBD2 (5 bases each). Germline values: CDR1 SGHNT, CDR2 YENEEA. There are 15 residues in the CDR3. The DNA for the CDR3 is TGTGACAGCAGCTTAGATGGGACGCACACAGATACGCAGTATTTT. Translation: CDSSLDGTHTDTQYF.

The sample holds a few counts of this clonotype. The chain joins TRBV4-2 to TRBJ2-1; D gene unclear. Trimming cost V 3 bases and J 8 bases, with 11 bases left between them. The CDR3 spans 13 residues. Germline V gene lookup returns CDR1 LGHNA and CDR2 YNFKEQ. CDR3 residues: CASSQWAKDEQFF. The CDR3 DNA reads as TGTGCCAGCAGCCAGTGGGCTAAGGATGAGCAGTTCTTC.

This sequence joins TRBV20-1 and TRBJ2-1; TRBD2 aligns across 11 bases. CDR1 is DFQATT, CDR2 SNEGSKA, per germline (reference sequence). Trimming cost V 6 bases and J 6 bases; bases outside gene matches: 10. This CDR3 has 15 residues. Written as DNA, the CDR3 is TGCAGTGCCTCGACTAGCGGGGCTAGAGGCAATGAGCAGTTCTTC. This gives the protein CSASTSGARGNEQFF.

This clonotype occurred a few times. The chain combines TRBV20-1 with TRBJ2-7; D is unclear. The length of the CDR3 is 12 residues. The germline gives CDR1 DFQATT, CDR2 SNEGSKA (reference sequence). The ends were cut back, 7 bases at V and 5 bases at J, with 15 bases in the middle. The CDR3 sequence: CSVGSSSHEQYF. As DNA, the CDR3 is TGCAGTGTGGGCAGTAGCAGCCACGAGCAGTACTTC.

This clonotype came up many times. The chain couples TRBV7-9 to TRBJ2-7; TRBD1 is a possible D gene (6 bases). This CDR3 region has 14 residues. Trimming removed 3 bases from V and 3 bases from J, with 12 bases in between. Looked up from germline, CDR1 is SEHNR and CDR2 is FQNEAQ (reference sequence). For the CDR3, the DNA is TGTGCCAGCAGCTTGTACGCAGGGGACTACGAGCAGTACTTC. This translates into CASSLYAGDYEQYF.

This clonotype was found a few times. The rearrangement joins TRBV5-4 to TRBJ2-1; D not resolved. V was clipped by 4 bases and J by 0 bases, with 11 bases between them. CDR3 length: 15 residues. Germline V gene lookup returns CDR1 SGHNT and CDR2 YYREEE (reference sequence). The CDR3 bases are TGTGCCAGCAGCCGCGGACGGCTCTCCTACAATGAGCAGTTCTTC. Amino acid sequence: CASSRGRLSYNEQFF.

This chain uses TRBV29-1 with TRBJ2-5, with D perhaps matching TRBD1 (6 bases). This CDR3 is built from 13 residues. Germline-derived CDR1 and CDR2 are SQVTM and ANQGSEA. V was pared by 7 bases and J by 5 bases, with 17 bases between. The CDR3 DNA reads as TGCAGCGCCGATGTACAGGGTGGTGAGACCCAGTACTTC. Protein product: CSADVQGGETQYF.

In its sample, this clonotype was seen a few times. V and J are TRBV4-1 and TRBJ2-3; D unresolved. CDR1 is MGHRA, CDR2 YSYEKL, per germline. This CDR3 contains 14 residues. The germline V and J ends were trimmed by 2 bases and 6 bases, with 12 bases remaining between them. The DNA for the CDR3 is TGCGCCAGCAGCCAACTCCTCCCTGGGGATACGCAGTATTTT. Encoded protein: CASSQLLPGDTQYF.